This T cell receptor (beta chain) derives from a study of T cells after yellow fever vaccination. Whole-study context: For low cell numbers, libraries were made with SMART-Seq v4 Ultra Low Input.

Via MiXCR, TCRdb re-called the 5' RACE reads, giving one row per CDR3 protein. There are some 550,000 distinct CDR3 sequences in the sample; 15% to 20% occur only once, and approximately 14% lies in the top ten. CDR3 length: 14 residues. V dropped 0 bases and J dropped 7 bases, with 12 bases sitting between them. The germline V gene has CDR1 ENHRY and CDR2 SYGVKD. The V and J genes are TRBV10-3 and TRBJ1-1; D gene uncertain. The material was PBMCs, obtained 15 days after the yellow fever booster vaccination. The receptor's source is a man aged 25-40 years who received the YFV17D yellow fever vaccine. CDR3 residues: CAISESSGLDEAFF. The CDR3 bases are TGTGCCATCAGTGAGTCGTCGGGATTGGATGAAGCTTTCTTT.